The T cell receptor (beta chain) under discussion was sequenced for a study of blood T cell repertoires in COVID-19. Overall study context: Both acute and convalescent COVID-19 samples were obtained from the United States, Italy and Spain. In each case, the material was cDNA or gDNA derived from T cells, B-cell-depleted T cells, or PBMCs.

Self-reported history from a screening survey and questionnaire set each donor's cohort. The CDR3 spans 16 residues. CDR1 and CDR2 from the germline V gene are MGHRA and YSYEKL. The V gene end was trimmed by 1 base and the J gene end by 5 bases; junction bases not matched to a gene: 8. Sequencing was performed with immunoSEQ multiplex PCR; in TCRdb, only in-frame clones are kept and a portion is missing. The sample includes 200,000 to 250,000 clones, roughly 89% of them seen just once. V is TRBV4-1 and J is TRBJ2-3, with 8 bases aligning to TRBD2. Sequences were obtained from PBMCs or T cells enriched from blood (not recorded which). This TCR was recovered from a man aged 25 to 45 who had been exposed to COVID-19. Here the CDR3 reads CASSQVLGGAKDTQYF. As DNA, the CDR3 is TGCGCCAGCAGCCAAGTTCTCGGGGGGGCTAAAGATACGCAGTATTTT.